Reported below is one T cell receptor beta chain. The sample belongs to a study of human T cells and chemical hapten exposure. Described time point: pre-sensitization, week 0. As to treatment: therapeutic diphenylcyclopropenone sensitization with weekly scalp DPC. TCRdb ran MiXCR on the RACE reads and lists one entry per CDR3 protein. The sample has more than 250,000 distinct CDR3 sequences, about 7.7% seen once. Germline assignment: CDR1 MGHRA and CDR2 YSYEKL. This CDR3 comprises 18 residues. V shed 4 bases and J shed 3 bases, with 22 bases lying between them. The sample here was whole blood, taken in connection with sensitization to the hapten diphenylcyclopropenone (DPC). The sequence was collected from a man aged 18-30 years with alopecia areata. Some clones in this sample may be carry-over from other donors' samples. This chain links TRBV4-1 with TRBJ1-5, with TRBD1 as a possible D gene (6 bases). For the CDR3, the DNA is TGCGCCAGCAGCCCCCTTGAGGGGGGACGGACAAACAATCAGCCCCAGCATTTT. It specifies CASSPLEGGRTNNQPQHF.